What follows are 13 T cell receptor beta chains derived from one specimen sequenced in a study of CD8+CD57+ T cells in acquired aplastic anemia. The use of genomic DNA as template underpinned the TCR beta VDJ and CDR3 profiling. TCRdb used MiXCR to reprocess the reads, holding one entry per CDR3 protein. The sample has over 150,000 distinct CDR3 sequences; less than 65% are singletons. Sequenced sample: sorted CD4+, CD8+, or CD8+CD57+ T cells (not recorded which) from PBMCs. The source is a human donor in good health, serving as a control.

This clonotype was detected ten times or more. V and J are TRBV12-3 or TRBV12-4 and TRBJ1-2, with 9 positions matching TRBD1. This CDR3 is built from 14 residues. The ends lost 7 bases at V and 0 bases at J; junction bases unmatched: 3. For the CDR3, the DNA is TGTGCCAGCAAAAGACAGGGGGCTAACTATGGCTACACCTTC. The encoded protein is CASKRQGANYGYTF.

The sample holds many counts of this clonotype. The chain has TRBV6-2 or TRBV6-3 and TRBJ1-5; 12 nucleotides agree with TRBD1. This CDR3 is 18 amino acids long. Germline assignment: CDR1 MNHEY and CDR2 SVGEGT. V lost 6 bases to trimming and J lost 1 base; unmatched junction nucleotides: 10. The CDR3 spells CASSIRWGQGASNQPQHF. CDR3 in DNA: TGTGCCAGCAGCATTAGATGGGGACAGGGGGCGAGCAATCAGCCCCAGCATTTT.

The rearrangement uses TRBV10-3 and TRBJ1-4; D gene uncertain. Germline CDR1 reads ENHRY; CDR2 reads SYGVKD. V was shortened by 3 bases and J by 7 bases, with 12 bases between the two germline ends. CDR3 length: 14 amino acids. CDR3 sequence (DNA): TGTGCCATCAGTGAAGGAGGGTTAGCTGAAAAACTGTTTTTT. Translating it yields CAISEGGLAEKLFF.

In this sample, this clonotype turned up once. Being one base from a much bigger clone, this may be a read error. The CDR3 carries no conserved terminal phenylalanine or tryptophan, so it likely arises from a read error. The chain joins TRBV7-2 to TRBJ1-1; TRBD1 might be the D (5 bases). Germline CDR1 is SGHTA and CDR2 is FQGNSA. The CDR3 contains 14 residues. The V end lost 5 bases, the J end lost 3 bases, and 13 bases lay between the germline ends. CDR3 sequence (DNA): TGTGCCAGCAGCCCCAGGGCAACTCACACTGAAGCTTTCCTT. Translating it yields CASSPRATHTEAFL.

This chain links TRBV30 with TRBJ2-5; 8 bases match TRBD2. Unmatched junction bases numbered 7, after V lost 2 bases and J lost 5 bases. The CDR3 consists of 14 residues. Per germline, CDR1 GTSNPN and CDR2 SVGIG (reference sequence). This CDR3 is CAWSPRGGLETQYF. In nucleotides, the CDR3 is TGTGCCTGGAGTCCTCGGGGGGGCCTCGAGACCCAGTACTTC.

This clonotype has a count of ten or more. V is TRBV28 and J is TRBJ1-6; a weak D match, TRBD1 (6 bases). The V end lost 6 bases, the J end lost 9 bases, and 18 bases lay between the germline ends. The CDR3 length is 15 residues. Germline CDR1 is MDHEN and CDR2 is SYDVKM. The CDR3 region has the DNA TGTGCCAGCAGCCAAAGAGGCAGGGGAGCTTCACCCCTCCACTTT. Amino acid sequence: CASSQRGRGASPLHF.

This clonotype was counted at least ten times. The J gene is TRBJ2-3, the V gene TRBV2, with 7 bases aligning to TRBD2. The CDR3 is made up of 13 amino acids. Per the germline V gene, CDR1 is SNHLY and CDR2 is FYNNEI. The V segment lost 8 bases and the J segment 2 bases; nucleotides outside the gene matches: 4. The CDR3 protein is CASRGEYTDTQYF. CDR3 sequence (DNA): TGTGCCAGCCGGGGGGAGTACACAGATACGCAGTATTTT.

This clonotype came up many times. V and J are TRBV19 and TRBJ1-2; 10 bases agree with TRBD1. CDR1 is LNHDA and CDR2 is SQIVND in the germline V gene (reference sequence). V lost 5 bases, J lost 4 bases, and 4 bases stayed unmatched. This CDR3 region has 14 residues. The CDR3 nucleotides read TGTGCCAGTAGTCAACGGACAGGGGGCTATGGCTACACCTTC. Translated, it gives CASSQRTGGYGYTF.

Concerning this clonotype itself: A read error may explain this, as a much larger clone is one base away. This chain connects TRBV5-1 to TRBJ2-1; D might be TRBD2 (7 bases). The CDR3 totals 15 residues. Per germline, CDR1 SGHRS and CDR2 YFSETQ. V dropped 10 bases and J dropped 0 bases, with 17 bases sitting between them. CDR3 loop: CAGSEGGASYNEQFF. The CDR3 DNA is TGCGCCGGCTCCGAGGGGGGGGCCTCCTACAATGAGCAGTTCTTC.

The rearrangement uses TRBV5-1 and TRBJ1-6; 9 nucleotides align to TRBD1. Germline assignment: CDR1 SGHRS and CDR2 YFSETQ. The CDR3 consists of 21 residues. The J segment lost 7 bases and the V segment lost 4 bases, leaving 24 bases of the junction unmatched. The CDR3 region has the DNA TGCGCCAGCAGCGTAAGCACAGATACGCAGTATCGGGACAGGGCAAATTCACCCCTCCACTTT. Translation: CASSVSTDTQYRDRANSPLHF.

This clonotype has ten or more counts. The chain recombines TRBV25-1 with TRBJ1-3, with 8 bases identical to TRBD1. The CDR3 sequence is 14 residues long. J gave up 4 bases and V 6 bases, and 5 bases lay outside the gene matches. CDR1 and CDR2 from the germline V gene are MGHDK and SYGVNS. CDR3 in DNA: TGTGCCAGCAGCAGGGGGCGCGACGGAAACACCATATATTTT. This codes for CASSRGRDGNTIYF.

The chain recombines TRBV7-2 with TRBJ2-7; no clear D gene. Trimming shortened V by 4 bases and J by 0 bases, and 10 bases separated the two germline ends. The CDR3 length is 14 residues. CDR1 and CDR2 (germline): SGHTA, FQGNSA. CDR3 protein: CASSYQAVSYEQYF. CDR3 in DNA: TGTGCCAGCAGCTACCAGGCAGTCTCCTACGAGCAGTACTTC. The whole variable domain, remainder taken from reference TRBV7-2 and TRBJ2-7, is GAGVSQSPSNKVTEKGKDVELRCDPISGHTALYWYRQSLGQGLEFLIYFQGNSAPDKSGLPSDRFSAERTGGSVSTLTIQRTQQEDSAVYLCASSYQAVSYEQYFGPGTRLTVT.

This clonotype was seen at least ten times. The V and J genes are TRBV5-6 and TRBJ2-2, with D unresolved. The germline V gene has CDR1 SGHDT and CDR2 YYEEEE. The V end was cut by 1 base, the J end by 1 base, with 8 bases between. The CDR3 covers 15 residues. CDR3 in amino acids: CASSLRHLNTGELFF. CDR3 DNA sequence: TGTGCCAGCAGCTTGCGACACTTGAACACCGGGGAGCTGTTTTTT.